The source of this TCR beta chain is a study of PD-L1 blockade in urothelial cancer. V was shortened by 3 bases and J by 2 bases, with 12 bases between the two germline ends. Germline CDR1 and CDR2: WNHNN and SYGVQD (reference sequence). The CDR3 runs to 15 residues. The assay was immunoSEQ multiplex PCR, and TCRdb's table has in-frame clones only and misses some. The sample has some 54,000 clones, over 75% seen once. V usage is TRBV10-1 and J usage is TRBJ2-3; tentative D call: TRBD2 (6 bases). The sequences come from PBMCs, collected around atezolizumab (anti-PD-L1) treatment. This clonotype was sampled from a man aged 40-49 years with urothelial cancer. This chain's CDR3 is CASSDRGVNTDTQYF. CDR3 bases: TGCGCCAGCAGTGATCGCGGGGTGAACACAGATACGCAGTATTTT.